This T cell receptor beta chain stems from a study of breast tumors, draining lymph nodes, adjacent tissues. A single record per CDR3 protein comes from TCRdb applying MiXCR to the multiplex PCR reads. The profile shows under 80,000 distinct CDR3 sequences, less than 45% of them singletons. The receptor comes from a female donor with breast cancer. Some clones in this sample may be carry-over from other donors' samples. Sequenced input: breast tumor tissue.

DNA for the CDR3: TGCAGTGCTGGGGAAACGGAGCGGGGGTTACTCAATGAGCAGTTCTTC. It encodes CSAGETERGLLNEQFF. This chain uses TRBV20-1 with TRBJ2-1, with TRBD2 matching 8 bases. J lost 6 bases, V lost 5 bases, and 15 bases had no gene match. Germline CDR1 is DFQATT and CDR2 is SNEGSKA (reference sequence). This CDR3 comprises 16 residues.